A single sample gave rise to the 8 T cell receptor beta chains below, sequenced in a study of cytomegalovirus exposure and HLA in healthy donors. Sequencing was performed with immunoSEQ multiplex PCR; in TCRdb, only in-frame clones are kept and a portion is missing. The repertoire includes about 65,000 clones, 90% to 95% of them detected once, and over 1% sits in the top ten. The sample was PBMCs. The source of these receptors is a woman younger than 30 in good health and CMV-seronegative.

This chain links TRBV7-9 with TRBJ1-2; unclear D gene. This CDR3 spans 12 amino acids. Germline values: CDR1 SEHNR, CDR2 FQNEAQ (reference sequence). V was pared by 3 bases and J by 2 bases, with 4 bases between. As DNA, the CDR3 is TGTGCCAGCAGCTTCCAGAACTATGGCTACACCTTC. Translating gives CASSFQNYGYTF.

This chain uses TRBV7-9 with TRBJ2-1; 12 bases map to TRBD2. Germline loops: CDR1 SEHNR, CDR2 FQNEAQ (reference sequence). V trimming: 7 bases; J trimming: 2 bases; junction bases outside the gene matches: 12. This CDR3 is built from 18 residues. The CDR3 region is CASTRRRLAGDPYNEQFF. CDR3 sequence (DNA): TGTGCCAGCACCAGGAGGCGACTAGCGGGGGACCCCTACAATGAGCAGTTCTTC.

The V call is TRBV5-1, the J call TRBJ2-3, with a possible D match to TRBD1 (5 bases). V lost 5 bases and J 5 bases, leaving 15 bases between the germline ends. Germline-derived CDR1 and CDR2 are SGHRS and YFSETQ. The CDR3 is 14 amino acids. The CDR3 bases are TGCGCCAGCAGAATTACAGGTTCCGGAGATACGCAGTATTTT. It encodes CASRITGSGDTQYF.

The chain employs TRBV29-1 and TRBJ1-1; D is possibly TRBD1 (6 bases). CDR1 and CDR2 from the germline V gene are SQVTM and ANQGSEA. V lost 7 bases, J lost 1 base, and 13 bases lay in between. The CDR3 is 13 residues long. CDR3 DNA sequence: TGCAGCGGAACCCGGACAGAGAACACTGAAGCTTTCTTT. It is translated as CSGTRTENTEAFF.

This chain uses TRBV5-6 with TRBJ1-5; D remains unclear. CDR3 length equals 12 residues. Trimming removed 0 bases from V and 7 bases from J, with 5 bases in between. Per the germline V gene, CDR1 is SGHDT and CDR2 is YYEEEE. The DNA for the CDR3 is TGTGCCAGCAGCTTGGATGGCCAGCCCCAGCATTTT. This gives the protein CASSLDGQPQHF.

The genes are TRBV28 and TRBJ1-4; 10 bases map to TRBD1. The V gene end was trimmed by 4 bases and the J gene end by 3 bases; junction bases not matched to a gene: 11. The CDR3 spans 18 residues. Germline CDR1 is MDHEN and CDR2 is SYDVKM. CDR3 in amino acids: CASSSQDRGRTANEKLFF. CDR3 DNA: TGTGCCAGCAGTTCCCAAGACAGGGGGCGCACGGCTAATGAAAAACTGTTTTTT.

The V and J genes are TRBV5-1 and TRBJ2-3; 10 nucleotides line up with TRBD2. This CDR3 has 15 amino acids. CDR1 and CDR2 from the germline V gene are SGHRS and YFSETQ. Trimming took 1 base from V and 4 from J; bases not matched to a gene: 3. This chain's CDR3 is CASSLIAGGADTQYF. CDR3 coding DNA: TGCGCCAGCAGCTTGATAGCGGGGGGCGCAGATACGCAGTATTTT.

V is TRBV14 and J is TRBJ2-1, with 8 bases aligning to TRBD2. With 4 bases clipped from V and 0 bases from J, the junction kept 8 bases outside the gene matches. The CDR3 is 17 residues long. CDR1 SGHDN and CDR2 FVKESK come from the germline V gene. CDR3 loop: CASSRSTSAGSYNEQFF. CDR3 coding DNA: TGTGCCAGCAGCCGGTCGACTAGCGCTGGCTCCTACAATGAGCAGTTCTTC.